This T cell receptor beta chain was recovered during a study of OX40 agonist ivuxolimab in advanced cancers. For the study at large: Partial responses were achieved by three patients, of whom one had hepatocellular carcinoma and two had cutaneous melanoma.

Assay used: immunoSEQ multiplex PCR; TCRdb lists only in-frame clones, some missing. The sample includes 15,000 to 20,000 clones, approximately 70% of them seen just once. Trimming cost V 2 bases and J 2 bases, with 9 bases left between them. Germline V gene data show CDR1 as WSHSY and CDR2 as SAAADI. This CDR3 region has 14 residues. The sequence came from an adult with an advanced solid tumor such as melanoma, head and neck, liver or kidney cancer. The chain is built from TRBV10-2 and TRBJ2-5, with unresolved D. Sequences were derived from CD4+ or CD8+ T cells sorted from blood, sampled in a trial of the OX40 agonist ivuxolimab. The CDR3 DNA reads as TGCGCCAGCAGTGAGCCAACCGTACAAGAGACCCAGTACTTC. Translated: CASSEPTVQETQYF.